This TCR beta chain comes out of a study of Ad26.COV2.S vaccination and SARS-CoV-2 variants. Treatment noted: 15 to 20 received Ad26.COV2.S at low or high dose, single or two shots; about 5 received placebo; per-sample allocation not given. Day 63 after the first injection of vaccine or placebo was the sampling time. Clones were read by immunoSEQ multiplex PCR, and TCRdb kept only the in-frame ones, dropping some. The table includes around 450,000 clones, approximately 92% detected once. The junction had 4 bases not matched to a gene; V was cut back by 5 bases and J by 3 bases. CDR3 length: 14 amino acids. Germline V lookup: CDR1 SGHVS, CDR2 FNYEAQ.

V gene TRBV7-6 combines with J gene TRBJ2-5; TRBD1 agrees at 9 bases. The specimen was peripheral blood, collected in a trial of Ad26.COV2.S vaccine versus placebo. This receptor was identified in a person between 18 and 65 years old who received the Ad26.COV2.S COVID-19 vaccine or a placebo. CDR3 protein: CASSRGTGKETQYF. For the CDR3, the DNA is TGTGCCAGCAGCCGGGGGACAGGGAAAGAGACCCAGTACTTC.